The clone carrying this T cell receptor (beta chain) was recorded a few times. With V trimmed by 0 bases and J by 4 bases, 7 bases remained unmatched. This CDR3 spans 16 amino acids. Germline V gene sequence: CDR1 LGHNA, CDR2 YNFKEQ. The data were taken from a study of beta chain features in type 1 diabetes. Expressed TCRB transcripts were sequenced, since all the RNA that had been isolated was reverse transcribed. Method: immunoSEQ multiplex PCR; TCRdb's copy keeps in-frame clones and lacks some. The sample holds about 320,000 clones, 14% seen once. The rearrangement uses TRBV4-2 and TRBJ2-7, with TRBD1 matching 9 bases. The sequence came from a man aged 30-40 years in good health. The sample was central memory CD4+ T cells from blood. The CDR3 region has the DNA TGTGCCAGCAGCCAAGATCCCGGGACAGGGACGTACGAGCAGTACTTC. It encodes CASSQDPGTGTYEQYF.